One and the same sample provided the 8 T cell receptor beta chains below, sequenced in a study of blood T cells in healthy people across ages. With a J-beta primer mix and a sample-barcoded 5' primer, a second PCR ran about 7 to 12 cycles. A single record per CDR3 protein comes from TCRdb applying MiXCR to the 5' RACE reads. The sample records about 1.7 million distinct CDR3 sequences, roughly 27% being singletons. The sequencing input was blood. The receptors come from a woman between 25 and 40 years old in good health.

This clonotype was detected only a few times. In DNA form, the CDR3 reads TGTGCCAGCAAGGGGGACATGAGTCAGCAGTTCTTC. Translating gives CASKGDMSQQFF. This chain uses TRBV6-1 with TRBJ2-1; D is possibly TRBD1 (6 bases). Germline loops: CDR1 MNHNS, CDR2 SASEGT. The CDR3 has 12 amino acids. Trimming left V 7 bases short and J 11 bases short, with 15 bases between.

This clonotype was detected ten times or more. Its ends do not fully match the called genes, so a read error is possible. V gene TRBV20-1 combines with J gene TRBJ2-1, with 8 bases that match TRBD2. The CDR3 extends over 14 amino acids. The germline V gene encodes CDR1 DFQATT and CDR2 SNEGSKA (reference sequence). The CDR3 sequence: CSARASGPYNKQFF. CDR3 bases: TGCAGTGCTAGGGCTAGCGGGCCCTACAATAAGCAGTTCTTC.

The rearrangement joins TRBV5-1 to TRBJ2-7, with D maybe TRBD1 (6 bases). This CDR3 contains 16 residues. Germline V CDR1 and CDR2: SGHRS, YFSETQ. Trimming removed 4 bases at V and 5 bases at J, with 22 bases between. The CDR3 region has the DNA TGCGCCAGCAGCCTAGGATTTCAGGGGCCTCCTGACGAGCAGTACTTC. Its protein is CASSLGFQGPPDEQYF.

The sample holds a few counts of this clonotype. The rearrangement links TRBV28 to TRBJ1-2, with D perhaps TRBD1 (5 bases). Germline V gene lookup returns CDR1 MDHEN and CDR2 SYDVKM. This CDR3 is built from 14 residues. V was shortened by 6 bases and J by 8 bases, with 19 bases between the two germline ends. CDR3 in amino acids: CASRLVAGMFGYTF. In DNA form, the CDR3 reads TGTGCCAGCAGGTTGGTTGCAGGGATGTTCGGCTACACCTTC.

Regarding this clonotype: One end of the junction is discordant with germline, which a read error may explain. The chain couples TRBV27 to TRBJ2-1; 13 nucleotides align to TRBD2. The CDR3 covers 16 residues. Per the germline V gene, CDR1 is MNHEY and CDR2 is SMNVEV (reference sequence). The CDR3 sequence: CAGSRQTSGGSNEQFF. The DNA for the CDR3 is TGTGCCGGCAGTCGACAGACTAGCGGGGGGTCCAATGAGCAGTTCTTC.

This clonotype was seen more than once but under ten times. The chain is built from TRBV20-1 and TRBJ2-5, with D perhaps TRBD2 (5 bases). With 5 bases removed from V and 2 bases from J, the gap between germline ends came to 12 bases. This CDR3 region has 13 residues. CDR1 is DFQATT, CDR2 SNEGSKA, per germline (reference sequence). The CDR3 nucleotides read TGCAGTGCTCCTATAGCGAGTCAAGAGACCCAGTACTTC. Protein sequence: CSAPIASQETQYF.

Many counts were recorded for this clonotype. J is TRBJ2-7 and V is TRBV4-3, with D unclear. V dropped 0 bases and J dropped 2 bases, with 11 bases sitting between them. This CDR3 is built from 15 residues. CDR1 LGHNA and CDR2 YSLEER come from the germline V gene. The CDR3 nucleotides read TGCGCCAGCAGCCAAGATTCAAGCGTAACCTACGAGCAGTACTTC. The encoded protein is CASSQDSSVTYEQYF.

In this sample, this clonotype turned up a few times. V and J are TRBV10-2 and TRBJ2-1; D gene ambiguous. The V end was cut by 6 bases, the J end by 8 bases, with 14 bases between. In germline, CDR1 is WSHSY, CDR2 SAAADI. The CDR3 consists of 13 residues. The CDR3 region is CASRLMRSDEQFF. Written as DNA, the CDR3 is TGCGCCAGCAGACTCATGAGGTCGGATGAGCAGTTCTTC.